This T cell receptor (beta chain) was recorded in a study of T cells expressing NK-cell markers. TCRdb re-called the 5' RACE reads; one entry per CDR3 protein, DNA not given. The ten top clones account for 3% to 4.5%, within a sample of 450,000 to 600,000 distinct CDR3 sequences. The sequence derives from a young man in good health. The sample comprised blood T cells: a sorted CD56 or NKG2C T cell subset, CD4+ or CD8+ T cells, or bulk PBMC T cells (not recorded which).

This CDR3 reads CASLGSPFTGYTF. This chain uses TRBV12-3 or TRBV12-4 with TRBJ1-2; TCRdb outputs TRBD1, but without DNA this stays unchecked. This CDR3 is 13 amino acids long.